This T cell receptor (beta chain) stems from a study of PD-1 blockade in classical Hodgkin lymphoma. Sequencing used immunoSEQ multiplex PCR; TCRdb keeps in-frame clones, though not all of them. The sample has about 20,000 clones, around 81% seen once. Study-wide results and limits: As was reported, newly diagnosed patients showed lower baseline TCR diversity than healthy donors did. Possibly reflecting disease activity or prior therapy, repertoire differences have causes that remain undefined.

V was clipped by 5 bases and J by 5 bases; unmatched bases: 11. Germline loops: CDR1 SEHNR, CDR2 FQNEAQ (reference sequence). This CDR3 comprises 15 residues. The time point: newly diagnosed, previously untreated cHL patient sample. Negative magnetic selection isolated CD4+ T cells from thawed PBMCs. The authors compared against newly diagnosed, untreated classical Hodgkin lymphoma PBMCs. With respect to this clone: Its antigen is unidentified.

The sample comprised CD4+ T cells from blood. The chain couples TRBV7-9 to TRBJ2-7, with 8 bases matching TRBD1. The receptor comes from a human donor with classical Hodgkin lymphoma. The CDR3 DNA sequence: TGTGCCAGCAGCCCAGGACAGGGTTTATCCGACGAGCAGTACTTC. As protein: CASSPGQGLSDEQYF.